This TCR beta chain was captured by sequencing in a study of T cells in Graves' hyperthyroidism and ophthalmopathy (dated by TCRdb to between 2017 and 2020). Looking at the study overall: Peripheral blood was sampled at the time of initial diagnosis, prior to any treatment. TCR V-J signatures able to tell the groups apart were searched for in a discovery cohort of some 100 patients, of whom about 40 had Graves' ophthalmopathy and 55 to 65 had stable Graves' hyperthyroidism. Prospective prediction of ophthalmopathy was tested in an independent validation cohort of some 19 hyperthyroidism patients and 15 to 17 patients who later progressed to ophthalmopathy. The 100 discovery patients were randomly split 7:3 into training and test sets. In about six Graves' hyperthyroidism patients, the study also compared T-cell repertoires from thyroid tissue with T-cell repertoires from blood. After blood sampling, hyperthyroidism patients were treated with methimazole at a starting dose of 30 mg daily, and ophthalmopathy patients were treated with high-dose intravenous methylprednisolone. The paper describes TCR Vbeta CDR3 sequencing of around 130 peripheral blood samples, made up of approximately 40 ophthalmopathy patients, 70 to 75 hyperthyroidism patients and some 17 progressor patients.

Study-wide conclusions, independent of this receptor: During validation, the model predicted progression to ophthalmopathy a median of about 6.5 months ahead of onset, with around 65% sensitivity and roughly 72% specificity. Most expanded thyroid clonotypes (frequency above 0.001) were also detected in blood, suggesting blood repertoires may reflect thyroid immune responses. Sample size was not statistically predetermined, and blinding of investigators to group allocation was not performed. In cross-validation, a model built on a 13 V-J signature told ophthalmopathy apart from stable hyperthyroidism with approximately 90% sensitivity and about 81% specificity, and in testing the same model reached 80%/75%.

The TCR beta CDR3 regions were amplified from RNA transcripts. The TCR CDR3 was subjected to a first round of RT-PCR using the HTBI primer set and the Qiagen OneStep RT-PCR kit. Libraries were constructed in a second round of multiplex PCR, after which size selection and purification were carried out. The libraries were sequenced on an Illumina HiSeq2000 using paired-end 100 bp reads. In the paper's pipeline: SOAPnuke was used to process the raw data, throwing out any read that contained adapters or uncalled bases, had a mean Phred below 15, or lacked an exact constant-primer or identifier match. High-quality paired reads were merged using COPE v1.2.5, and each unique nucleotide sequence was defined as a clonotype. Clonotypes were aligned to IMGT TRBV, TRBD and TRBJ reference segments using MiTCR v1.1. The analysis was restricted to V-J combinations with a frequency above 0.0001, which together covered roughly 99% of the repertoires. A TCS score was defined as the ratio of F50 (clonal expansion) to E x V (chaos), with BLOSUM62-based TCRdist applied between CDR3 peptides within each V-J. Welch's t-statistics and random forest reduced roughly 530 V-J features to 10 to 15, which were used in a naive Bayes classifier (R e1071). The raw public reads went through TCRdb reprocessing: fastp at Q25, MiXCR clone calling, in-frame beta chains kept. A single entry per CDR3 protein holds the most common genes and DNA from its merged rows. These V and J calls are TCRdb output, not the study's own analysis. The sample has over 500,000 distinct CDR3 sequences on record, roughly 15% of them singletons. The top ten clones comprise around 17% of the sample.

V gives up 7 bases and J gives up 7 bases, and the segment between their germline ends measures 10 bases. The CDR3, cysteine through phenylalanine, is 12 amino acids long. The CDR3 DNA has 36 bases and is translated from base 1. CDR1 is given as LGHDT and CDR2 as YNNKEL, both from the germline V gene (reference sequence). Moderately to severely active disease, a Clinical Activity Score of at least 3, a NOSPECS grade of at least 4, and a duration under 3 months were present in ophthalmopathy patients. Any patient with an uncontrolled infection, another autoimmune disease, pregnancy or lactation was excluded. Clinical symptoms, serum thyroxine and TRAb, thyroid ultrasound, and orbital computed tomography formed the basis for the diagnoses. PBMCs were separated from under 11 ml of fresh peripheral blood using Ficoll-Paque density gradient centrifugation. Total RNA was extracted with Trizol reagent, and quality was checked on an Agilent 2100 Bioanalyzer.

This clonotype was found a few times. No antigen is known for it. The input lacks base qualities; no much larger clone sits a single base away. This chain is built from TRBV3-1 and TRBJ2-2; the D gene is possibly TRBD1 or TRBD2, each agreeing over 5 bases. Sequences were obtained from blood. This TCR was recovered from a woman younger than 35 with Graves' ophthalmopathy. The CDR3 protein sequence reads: CASTRAGGELFF. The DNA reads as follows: TGTGCCAGCACCAGGGCGGGCGGGGAGCTGTTTTTT.